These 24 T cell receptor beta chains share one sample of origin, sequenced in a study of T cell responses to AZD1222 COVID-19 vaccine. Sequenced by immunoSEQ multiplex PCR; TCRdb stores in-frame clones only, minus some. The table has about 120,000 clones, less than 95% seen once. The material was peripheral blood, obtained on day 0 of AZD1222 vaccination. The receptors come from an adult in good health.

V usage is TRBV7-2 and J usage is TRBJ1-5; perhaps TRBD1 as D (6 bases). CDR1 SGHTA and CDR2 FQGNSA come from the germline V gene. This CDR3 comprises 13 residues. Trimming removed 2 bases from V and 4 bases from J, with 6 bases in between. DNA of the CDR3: TGTGCCAGCAGCTTACAGGGGAATCAGCCCCAGCATTTT. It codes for CASSLQGNQPQHF.

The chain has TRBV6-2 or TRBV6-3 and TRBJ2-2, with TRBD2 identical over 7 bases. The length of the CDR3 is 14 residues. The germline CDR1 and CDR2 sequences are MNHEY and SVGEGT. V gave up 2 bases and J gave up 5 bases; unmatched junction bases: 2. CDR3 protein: CASSYRGGTGELFF. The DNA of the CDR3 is TGTGCCAGCAGTTACCGCGGGGGTACCGGGGAGCTGTTTTTT.

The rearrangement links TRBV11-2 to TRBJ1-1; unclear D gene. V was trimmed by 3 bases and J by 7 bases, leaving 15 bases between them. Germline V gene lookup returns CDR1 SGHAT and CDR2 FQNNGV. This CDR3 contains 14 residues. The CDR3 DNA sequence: TGTGCCAGCAGCTTTCAGCCTGGGCAGGTTGAAGCTTTCTTT. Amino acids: CASSFQPGQVEAFF.

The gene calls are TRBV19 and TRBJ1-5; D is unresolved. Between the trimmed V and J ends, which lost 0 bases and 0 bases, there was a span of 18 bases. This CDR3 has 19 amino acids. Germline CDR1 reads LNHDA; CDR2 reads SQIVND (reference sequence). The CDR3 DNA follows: TGTGCCAGTAGTATAGACCCCTCCACGTGGAGGGATAGCAATCAGCCCCAGCATTTT. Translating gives CASSIDPSTWRDSNQPQHF.

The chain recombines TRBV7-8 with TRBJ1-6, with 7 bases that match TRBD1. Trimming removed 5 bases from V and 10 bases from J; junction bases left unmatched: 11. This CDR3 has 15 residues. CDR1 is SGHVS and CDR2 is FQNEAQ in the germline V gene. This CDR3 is CASSLRDSPGSPLHF. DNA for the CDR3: TGTGCCAGCAGCCTACGGGACAGCCCCGGCTCACCCCTCCACTTT. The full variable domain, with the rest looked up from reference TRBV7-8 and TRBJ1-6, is GAGVSQSPRYKVAKRGQDVALRCDPISGHVSLFWYQQALGQGPEFLTYFQNEAQLDKSGLPSDRFFAERPEGSVSTLKIQRTQQEDSAVYLCASSLRDSPGSPLHFGNGTRLTVT.

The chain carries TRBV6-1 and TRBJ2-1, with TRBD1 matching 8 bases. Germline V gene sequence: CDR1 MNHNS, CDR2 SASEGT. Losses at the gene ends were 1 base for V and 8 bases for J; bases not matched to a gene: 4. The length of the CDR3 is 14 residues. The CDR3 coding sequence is TGTGCCAGCAGTGAAGGGACAGGGTCCTATGAGCAGTTCTTC. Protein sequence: CASSEGTGSYEQFF.

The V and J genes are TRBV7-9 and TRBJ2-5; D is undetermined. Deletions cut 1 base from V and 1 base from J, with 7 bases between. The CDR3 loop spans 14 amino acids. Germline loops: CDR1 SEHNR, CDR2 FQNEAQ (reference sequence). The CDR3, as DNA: TGTGCCAGCAGCTTAGATAACGGCCAAGAGACCCAGTACTTC. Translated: CASSLDNGQETQYF.

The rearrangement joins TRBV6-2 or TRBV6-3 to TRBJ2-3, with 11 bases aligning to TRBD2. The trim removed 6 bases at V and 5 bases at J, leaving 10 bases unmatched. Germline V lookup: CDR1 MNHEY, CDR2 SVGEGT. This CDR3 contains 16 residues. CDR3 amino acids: CASSPEASGGIDTQYF. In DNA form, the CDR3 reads TGTGCCAGCAGCCCAGAGGCTAGCGGGGGGATAGATACGCAGTATTTT.

This CDR3 reads CASRSGKNTEAFF. CDR3 coding DNA: TGTGCCAGCAGGTCCGGGAAGAACACTGAAGCTTTCTTT. The chain employs TRBV6-5 and TRBJ1-1; no firm D call. The CDR3 runs 13 residues. Germline CDR1 and CDR2: MNHEY and SVGAGI. Trimming removed 6 bases from V and 1 base from J, with 9 bases in between.

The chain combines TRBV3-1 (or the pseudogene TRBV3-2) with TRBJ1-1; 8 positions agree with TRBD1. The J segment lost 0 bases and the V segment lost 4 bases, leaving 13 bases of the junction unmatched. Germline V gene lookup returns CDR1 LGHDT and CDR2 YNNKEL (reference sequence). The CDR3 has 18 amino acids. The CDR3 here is CASSLSPPGGRLNTEAFF. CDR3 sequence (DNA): TGTGCCAGCAGCCTCTCACCGCCAGGGGGCAGATTGAACACTGAAGCTTTCTTT.

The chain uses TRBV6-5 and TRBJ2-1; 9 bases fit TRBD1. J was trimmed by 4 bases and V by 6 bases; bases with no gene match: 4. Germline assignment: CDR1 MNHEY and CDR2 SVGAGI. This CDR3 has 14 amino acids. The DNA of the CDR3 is TGTGCCAGCAGAGAGGACAGGGGATACAATGAGCAGTTCTTC. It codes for CASREDRGYNEQFF.

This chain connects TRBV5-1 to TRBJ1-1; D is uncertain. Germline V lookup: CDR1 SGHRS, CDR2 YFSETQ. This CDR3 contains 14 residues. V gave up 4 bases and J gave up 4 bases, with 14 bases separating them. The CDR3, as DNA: TGCGCCAGCAGCGGTTCAACCTTAGCCACTGAAGCTTTCTTT. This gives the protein CASSGSTLATEAFF. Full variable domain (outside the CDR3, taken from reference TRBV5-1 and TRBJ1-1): KAGVTQTPRYLIKTRGQQVTLSCSPISGHRSVSWYQQTPGQGLQFLFEYFSETQRNKGNFPGRFSGRQFSNSRSEMNVSTLELGDSALYLCASSGSTLATEAFFGQGTRLTVV.

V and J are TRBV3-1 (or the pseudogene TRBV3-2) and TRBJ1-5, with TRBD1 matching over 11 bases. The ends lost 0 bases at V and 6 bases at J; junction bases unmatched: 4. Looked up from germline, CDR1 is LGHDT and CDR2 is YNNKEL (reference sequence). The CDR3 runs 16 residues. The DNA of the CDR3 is TGTGCCAGCAGCCAAGATGGGACAGGGGGACGTCAGCCCCAGCATTTT. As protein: CASSQDGTGGRQPQHF.

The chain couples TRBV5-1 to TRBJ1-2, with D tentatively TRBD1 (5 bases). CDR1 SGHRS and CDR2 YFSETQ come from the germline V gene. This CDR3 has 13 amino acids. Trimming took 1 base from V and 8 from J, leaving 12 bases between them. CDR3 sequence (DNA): TGCGCCAGCAGCTTGACCGCAGGGCCAGGCTACACCTTC. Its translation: CASSLTAGPGYTF.

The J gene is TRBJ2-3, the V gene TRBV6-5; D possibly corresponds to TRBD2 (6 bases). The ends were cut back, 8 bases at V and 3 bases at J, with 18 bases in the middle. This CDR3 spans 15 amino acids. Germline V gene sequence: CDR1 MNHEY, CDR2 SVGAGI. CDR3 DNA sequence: TGTGCCAGCCGTCGAGACAATGGAGGGACAGATACGCAGTATTTT. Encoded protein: CASRRDNGGTDTQYF.

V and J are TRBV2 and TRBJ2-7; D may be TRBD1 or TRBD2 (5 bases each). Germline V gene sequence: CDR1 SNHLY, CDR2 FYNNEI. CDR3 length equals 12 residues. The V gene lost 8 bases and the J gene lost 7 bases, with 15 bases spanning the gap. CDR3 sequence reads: CASAEGSWEQYF. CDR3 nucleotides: TGTGCCAGCGCTGAGGGGAGCTGGGAGCAGTACTTC.

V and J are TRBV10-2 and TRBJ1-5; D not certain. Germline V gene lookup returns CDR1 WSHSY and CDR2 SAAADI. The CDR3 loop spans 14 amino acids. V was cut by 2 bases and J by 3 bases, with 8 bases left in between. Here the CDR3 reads CASSEAGLNQPQHF. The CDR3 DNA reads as TGCGCCAGCAGTGAGGCAGGCCTCAATCAGCCCCAGCATTTT.

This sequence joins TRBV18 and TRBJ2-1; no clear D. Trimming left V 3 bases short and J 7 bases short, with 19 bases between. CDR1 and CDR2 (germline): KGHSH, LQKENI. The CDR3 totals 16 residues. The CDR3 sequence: CASSPRGPDALNEQFF. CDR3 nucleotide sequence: TGTGCCAGCTCACCGAGAGGTCCAGATGCCCTTAATGAGCAGTTCTTC.

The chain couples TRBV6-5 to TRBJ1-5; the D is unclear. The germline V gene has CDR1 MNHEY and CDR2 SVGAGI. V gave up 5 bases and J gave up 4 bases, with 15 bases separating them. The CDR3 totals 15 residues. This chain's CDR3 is CASSHHPDGNQPQHF. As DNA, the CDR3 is TGTGCCAGCAGTCACCACCCGGACGGGAATCAGCCCCAGCATTTT.

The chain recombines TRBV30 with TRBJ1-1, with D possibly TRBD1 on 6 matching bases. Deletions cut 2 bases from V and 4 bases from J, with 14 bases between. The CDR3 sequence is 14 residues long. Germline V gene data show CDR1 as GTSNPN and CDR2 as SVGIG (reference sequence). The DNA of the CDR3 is TGTGCCTGGAGTACCTCCTGGACAGTCACTGAAGCTTTCTTT. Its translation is CAWSTSWTVTEAFF.

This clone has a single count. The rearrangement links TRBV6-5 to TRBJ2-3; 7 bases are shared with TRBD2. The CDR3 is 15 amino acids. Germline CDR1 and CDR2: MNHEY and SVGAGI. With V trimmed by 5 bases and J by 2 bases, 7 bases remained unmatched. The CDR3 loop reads CASSKTGGITDTQYF. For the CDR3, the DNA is TGTGCCAGCAGTAAGACGGGGGGAATCACAGATACGCAGTATTTT.

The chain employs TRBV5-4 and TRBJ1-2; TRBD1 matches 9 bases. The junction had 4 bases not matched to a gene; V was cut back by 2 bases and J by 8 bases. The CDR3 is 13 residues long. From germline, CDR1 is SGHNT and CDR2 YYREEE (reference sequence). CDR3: CASSLQGAQGYTF. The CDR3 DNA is TGTGCCAGCAGCTTACAGGGGGCGCAGGGCTACACCTTC.

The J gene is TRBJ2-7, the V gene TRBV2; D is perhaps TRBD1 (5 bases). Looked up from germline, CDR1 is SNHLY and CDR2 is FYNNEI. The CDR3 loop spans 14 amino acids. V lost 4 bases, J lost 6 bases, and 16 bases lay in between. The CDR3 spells CASSGRTRRGEQYF. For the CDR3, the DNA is TGTGCCAGCAGTGGAAGGACACGGCGAGGCGAGCAGTACTTC.

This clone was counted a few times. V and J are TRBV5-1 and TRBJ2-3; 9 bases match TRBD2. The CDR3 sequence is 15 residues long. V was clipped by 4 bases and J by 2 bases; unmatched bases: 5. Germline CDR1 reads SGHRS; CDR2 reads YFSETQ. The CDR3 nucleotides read TGCGCCAGCAGCCCCATAGCGGGGGTCACAGATACGCAGTATTTT. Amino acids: CASSPIAGVTDTQYF.